The rows below give T cell receptor beta chains drawn from one sample of a study of a mutant IDH1 vaccine in newly diagnosed glioma. Measured with immunoSEQ multiplex PCR; TCRdb has only the in-frame clones, and not every one. Among roughly 49,000 clones listed, approximately 92% were seen once. These receptors' antigens are unknown. The sample here was PBMCs, taken from a glioma patient whose treatment included an IDH1 peptide vaccine. These TCRs come from a man aged 50-60 years with glioma. The CDR3 runs from the conserved cysteine through the conserved F or W. The D gene is left open where the match is weak. A clone size is listed for some rows: how often the clone was seen (once, few, many), or a class if it is expanded.

V: TRBV6-5
size: once
D: -
J: TRBJ1-5
CDR3: CASRPHGGQPQHF
DNA: TGTGCCAGTAGACCGCACGGGGGGCAGCCCCAGCATTTT

V: TRBV4-3
size: -
D: -
J: TRBJ2-7
CDR3: CASSQDPMPGPSQFYEQYF
DNA: TGCGCCAGCAGCCAAGATCCCATGCCAGGGCCAAGTCAATTCTACGAGCAGTACTTC

V: TRBV7-3
size: -
D: -
J: TRBJ2-2
CDR3: CASSSSNGELFF
DNA: TGTGCCAGCAGCTCCTCAAATGGGGAGCTGTTTTTT

V: TRBV19
size: -
D: -
J: TRBJ2-2
CDR3: CASSRTNANTGELFF
DNA: TGTGCCAGTAGTAGGACCAACGCGAACACCGGGGAGCTGTTTTTT

V: TRBV27
size: -
D: -
J: TRBJ1-5
CDR3: CASSSLWGGEVNQPQHF
DNA: TGTGCCAGCAGTTCTCTATGGGGAGGGGAAGTCAATCAGCCCCAGCATTTT

V: TRBV5-1
size: -
D: -
J: TRBJ2-1
CDR3: CASSLVSGLYNEQFF
DNA: TGCGCCAGCAGCTTGGTTAGCGGTCTTTACAATGAGCAGTTCTTC

V: TRBV5-1
size: -
D: TRBD2
J: TRBJ2-2
CDR3: CASSTTLSGRAPVGELFF
DNA: TGCGCCAGCAGCACCACCCTTAGCGGGAGGGCCCCGGTCGGGGAGCTGTTTTTT

V: TRBV6-7
size: -
D: TRBD2
J: TRBJ2-1
CDR3: CASQTSGRSGEQFF
DNA: TGTGCCAGCCAGACTAGCGGGAGGTCGGGTGAGCAGTTCTTC

V: TRBV6-6
size: once
D: TRBD2
J: TRBJ2-4
CDR3: CASRGAGGLKNIQYF
DNA: TGTGCCAGCAGGGGAGCGGGGGGCCTCAAAAACATTCAGTACTTC

V: TRBV4-3
size: -
D: -
J: TRBJ1-3
CDR3: CASSRARPSGNTIYF
DNA: TGCGCCAGCAGCCGGGCTCGTCCGTCAGGAAACACCATATATTTT

V: TRBV7-9
size: -
D: TRBD2
J: TRBJ2-3
CDR3: CASSPLLAGGADTQYF
DNA: TGTGCCAGCAGCCCACTTCTAGCGGGAGGCGCAGATACGCAGTATTTT

V: TRBV6-5
size: -
D: TRBD1
J: TRBJ2-5
CDR3: CASSYPGTGGWETQYF
DNA: TGTGCCAGCAGTTACCCTGGGACAGGGGGCTGGGAGACCCAGTACTTC

V: TRBV28
size: -
D: -
J: TRBJ1-5
CDR3: CASSLSPQPQHF
DNA: TGTGCCAGCAGTCTCTCGCCTCAGCCCCAGCATTTT

V: TRBV4-1
size: once
D: -
J: TRBJ1-5
CDR3: CASSQQVGDWPQHF
DNA: TGCGCCAGCAGCCAACAGGTGGGGGACTGGCCCCAGCATTTT

V: TRBV5-1
size: -
D: -
J: TRBJ1-1
CDR3: CASSSTFLGGPNTEAFF
DNA: TGCGCCAGCAGCTCTACCTTTCTCGGGGGCCCGAACACTGAAGCTTTCTTT

V: TRBV11-3
size: -
D: TRBD2
J: TRBJ2-5
CDR3: CASSFASGAHGRETQYF
DNA: TGTGCCAGCAGCTTCGCTAGCGGGGCACACGGGAGAGAGACCCAGTACTTC

V: TRBV5-8
size: -
D: -
J: TRBJ1-5
CDR3: CASSLVGNSNQPQHF
DNA: TGTGCCAGCAGCTTGGTAGGGAATAGCAATCAGCCCCAGCATTTT

V: TRBV25-1
size: -
D: TRBD2
J: TRBJ2-7
CDR3: CASSESAGDLSYEQYF
DNA: TGTGCCAGCAGTGAATCGGCGGGGGACCTCTCCTACGAGCAGTACTTC

V: TRBV7-9
size: -
D: -
J: TRBJ1-3
CDR3: CASSPAPSGNTIYF
DNA: TGTGCCAGCAGCCCAGCTCCGTCTGGTAACACCATATATTTT

V: TRBV19
size: -
D: -
J: TRBJ1-5
CDR3: CASDGGSNSNQPQHF
DNA: TGTGCCAGTGACGGTGGGTCGAATAGCAATCAGCCCCAGCATTTT

V: TRBV5-8
size: -
D: -
J: TRBJ2-7
CDR3: CASSPRLYGEQYF
DNA: TGTGCCAGCAGCCCGCGGTTGTATGGCGAGCAGTACTTC

V: TRBV2
size: -
D: -
J: TRBJ2-7
CDR3: CASSGYISGQLGEQYF
DNA: TGTGCCAGCAGTGGGTATATCTCCGGGCAGTTGGGCGAGCAGTACTTC

V: TRBV4-3
size: -
D: TRBD1
J: TRBJ1-5
CDR3: CASSQDWTGGNQPQHF
DNA: TGCGCCAGCAGCCAAGATTGGACAGGGGGAAATCAGCCCCAGCATTTT

V: TRBV30
size: -
D: -
J: TRBJ1-5
CDR3: CAWSTGLNQPQHF
DNA: TGTGCCTGGAGTACGGGTCTCAATCAGCCCCAGCATTTT

V: TRBV18
size: -
D: -
J: TRBJ1-6
CDR3: CASSQEVSGNSPLHF
DNA: TGTGCCTCTTCACAGGAAGTCTCGGGTAATTCACCCCTCCACTTT

V: TRBV5-6
size: -
D: -
J: TRBJ2-7
CDR3: CASSSVPGRIQYEQYF
DNA: TGTGCCAGCAGCTCCGTCCCGGGACGGATACAATACGAGCAGTACTTC

V: TRBV4-1
size: -
D: TRBD1
J: TRBJ2-5
CDR3: CASSTTGGETQYF
DNA: TGCGCCAGCAGCACAACAGGGGGAGAGACCCAGTACTTC

V: TRBV19
size: few
D: -
J: TRBJ2-1
CDR3: CASNPGSNEQFF
DNA: TGTGCCAGTAATCCCGGGAGCAATGAGCAGTTCTTC

V: TRBV7-9
size: -
D: -
J: TRBJ1-3
CDR3: CASSLTGHLSSGNTIYF
DNA: TGTGCCAGCAGCTTAACGGGGCACCTGTCGTCTGGAAACACCATATATTTT

V: TRBV19
size: -
D: -
J: TRBJ1-2
CDR3: CASKEGTNYGYTF
DNA: TGTGCCAGTAAAGAGGGTACAAACTATGGCTACACCTTC

V: TRBV13
size: -
D: TRBD1
J: TRBJ2-7
CDR3: CASSPEGQAASEQYF
DNA: TGTGCCAGCAGCCCAGAGGGACAGGCAGCTTCCGAGCAGTACTTC

V: TRBV9
size: -
D: -
J: TRBJ2-2
CDR3: CASSVGSGTGELFF
DNA: TGTGCCAGCAGCGTAGGTTCGGGAACCGGGGAGCTGTTTTTT

V: TRBV27
size: -
D: -
J: TRBJ2-3
CDR3: CASSLYPTDTQYF
DNA: TGTGCCAGCAGTTTATACCCCACAGATACGCAGTATTTT

V: TRBV28
size: -
D: -
J: TRBJ1-4
CDR3: CASYPAGAIYEKLFF
DNA: TGTGCCAGCTATCCCGCCGGGGCCATCTACGAAAAACTGTTTTTT

V: TRBV29-1
size: -
D: -
J: TRBJ1-2
CDR3: CSAASYGYTF
DNA: TGCAGCGCGGCCAGCTATGGCTACACCTTC

V: TRBV5-1
size: -
D: -
J: TRBJ2-2
CDR3: CASSGHRAPNTGELFF
DNA: TGCGCCAGCAGCGGCCACAGGGCACCGAACACCGGGGAGCTGTTTTTT

V: TRBV28
size: -
D: -
J: TRBJ1-5
CDR3: CASRPPGARNQPQHF
DNA: TGTGCCAGCAGACCCCCCGGAGCCCGAAATCAGCCCCAGCATTTT

V: TRBV5-4
size: once
D: -
J: TRBJ2-7
CDR3: CASSLDTSSYEQYF
DNA: TGTGCCAGCAGCCTTGACACGAGCTCCTACGAGCAGTACTTC

V: TRBV11-1
size: -
D: -
J: TRBJ1-1
CDR3: CASHHGQGYTEAFF
DNA: TGTGCCAGCCACCACGGGCAGGGATACACTGAAGCTTTCTTT

V: TRBV7-9
size: few
D: -
J: TRBJ1-2
CDR3: CASSLGPATNYGYTF
DNA: TGTGCCAGCAGCTTAGGGCCAGCTACTAACTATGGCTACACCTTC

V: TRBV4-3
size: -
D: TRBD1
J: TRBJ2-7
CDR3: CASSTDPGQGYEQYF
DNA: TGCGCCAGCAGCACTGACCCGGGACAGGGCTACGAGCAGTACTTC

V: TRBV5-4
size: -
D: -
J: TRBJ2-1
CDR3: CASSSVVSGRGNEQFF
DNA: TGTGCCAGCAGCTCGGTTGTTTCAGGGCGGGGCAATGAGCAGTTCTTC

V: TRBV5-1
size: -
D: -
J: TRBJ2-5
CDR3: CASSPGHSGGETQYF
DNA: TGCGCCAGCAGCCCGGGACACTCCGGGGGAGAGACCCAGTACTTC

V: TRBV9
size: -
D: TRBD1
J: TRBJ1-1
CDR3: CASSPVGRGPGEHTEAFF
DNA: TGTGCCAGCAGCCCCGTAGGGAGGGGGCCCGGCGAGCACACTGAAGCTTTCTTT

V: TRBV15
size: -
D: -
J: TRBJ2-5
CDR3: CATTPWGRERPQYF
DNA: TGTGCCACCACTCCATGGGGCCGGGAGAGACCCCAGTACTTC

V: TRBV5-1
size: -
D: TRBD1
J: TRBJ2-7
CDR3: CASKPRQGYYEQYF
DNA: TGCGCCAGCAAGCCCAGACAGGGCTACTACGAGCAGTACTTC

V: TRBV19
size: -
D: TRBD2
J: TRBJ2-7
CDR3: CASSFGTSGIYEQYF
DNA: TGTGCCAGTAGTTTTGGGACTAGCGGGATATACGAGCAGTACTTC

V: TRBV10-3
size: -
D: TRBD1
J: TRBJ2-1
CDR3: CAIMGDRETNEQFF
DNA: TGTGCCATCATGGGGGACAGAGAAACGAATGAGCAGTTCTTC

V: TRBV11-3
size: -
D: TRBD1
J: TRBJ2-2
CDR3: CASSPGQTNTGELFF
DNA: TGTGCCAGCAGCCCGGGACAGACGAACACCGGGGAGCTGTTTTTT

V: TRBV6-6
size: -
D: -
J: TRBJ2-7
CDR3: CARVPGLLAYEQYF
DNA: TGTGCCAGGGTCCCGGGACTTCTTGCCTACGAGCAGTACTTC

V: TRBV28
size: -
D: -
J: TRBJ1-6
CDR3: CASKPGDFRSPLHF
DNA: TGTGCCAGCAAGCCCGGGGACTTTCGGTCACCCCTCCACTTT

V: TRBV12-5
size: -
D: -
J: TRBJ1-1
CDR3: CASGSTGEAFF
DNA: TGTGCTAGTGGTAGCACAGGGGAAGCTTTCTTT

V: TRBV27
size: -
D: -
J: TRBJ2-2
CDR3: CASSETDRPANTGELFF
DNA: TGTGCCAGCAGTGAGACTGACAGGCCAGCGAACACCGGGGAGCTGTTTTTT

V: TRBV10-2
size: -
D: -
J: TRBJ2-3
CDR3: CASTRRPSTDTQYF
DNA: TGCGCCAGCACCCGGCGCCCGAGCACAGATACGCAGTATTTT

V: TRBV7-7
size: -
D: TRBD1
J: TRBJ2-6
CDR3: CASSPRTGGFSGANVLTF
DNA: TGTGCTAGCAGCCCCCGGACAGGGGGATTCTCTGGGGCCAACGTCCTGACTTTC